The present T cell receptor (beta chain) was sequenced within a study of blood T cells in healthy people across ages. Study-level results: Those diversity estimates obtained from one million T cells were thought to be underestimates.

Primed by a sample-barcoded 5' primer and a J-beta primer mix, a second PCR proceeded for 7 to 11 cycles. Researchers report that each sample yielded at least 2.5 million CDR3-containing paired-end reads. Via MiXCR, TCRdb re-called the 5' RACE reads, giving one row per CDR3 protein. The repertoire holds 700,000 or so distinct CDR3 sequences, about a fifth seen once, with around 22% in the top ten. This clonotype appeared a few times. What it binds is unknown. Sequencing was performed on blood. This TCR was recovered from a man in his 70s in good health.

CDR3 sequence: CASSYGQGYSPLHF. The CDR3, as DNA: TGTGCCAGCAGCTACGGACAGGGATATTCACCCCTCCACTTT. V gene TRBV7-8 combines with J gene TRBJ1-6, with 8 positions matching TRBD1. Looked up from germline, CDR1 is SGHVS and CDR2 is FQNEAQ. With 4 bases clipped from V and 8 bases from J, the junction kept 4 bases outside the gene matches. The CDR3 spans 14 residues.